This T cell receptor beta chain was sequenced during a study of cytomegalovirus exposure and HLA in healthy donors. The CDR3 contains 13 residues. The V gene's germline CDR1 is SGHRS and CDR2 YFSETQ. Trimming pared 4 bases from V and 5 bases from J, leaving 12 bases between. Primers: 60 Vbeta forward and 13 Jbeta reverse. Sequencing was performed with immunoSEQ multiplex PCR; in TCRdb, only in-frame clones are kept and a portion is missing. This sample has about 120,000 clones, with 74% found just once. This clonotype originated in a woman in her forties or fifties in good health and CMV-seropositive. The sequencing input was PBMCs. The J gene is TRBJ1-2, the V gene TRBV5-1; D remains unclear. CDR3 nucleotide sequence: TGCGCCAGCAGCGAAACGTCGGGGTATGGCTACACCTTC. The encoded protein is CASSETSGYGYTF.